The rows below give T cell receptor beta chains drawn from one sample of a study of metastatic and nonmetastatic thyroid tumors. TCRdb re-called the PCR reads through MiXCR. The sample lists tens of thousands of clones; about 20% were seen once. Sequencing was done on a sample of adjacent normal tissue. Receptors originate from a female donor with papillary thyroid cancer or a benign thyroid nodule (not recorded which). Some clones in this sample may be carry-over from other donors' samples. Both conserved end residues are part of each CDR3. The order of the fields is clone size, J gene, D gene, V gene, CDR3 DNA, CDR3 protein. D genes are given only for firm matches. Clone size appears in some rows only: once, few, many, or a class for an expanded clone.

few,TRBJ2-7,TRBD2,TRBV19,TGTGCCAGTAGTCGGGCGGGAGAGCGTACGGACGAGCAGTACTTC,CASSRAGERTDEQYF
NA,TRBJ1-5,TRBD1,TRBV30,TGTGCCTGGAGTGTCGGGACAGGGGACAGCAATCAGCCCCAGCATTTT,CAWSVGTGDSNQPQHF
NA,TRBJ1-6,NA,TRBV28,TGTGCCAGCATTCGTGGGTGGCGGGTGGTCTGTGATTCACCCCTCCACTTT,CASIRGWRVVCDSPLHF
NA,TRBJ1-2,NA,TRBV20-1,TGCAGTGCTAGAGAAGGGACGGGCTATGGCTACACCTTC,CSAREGTGYGYTF
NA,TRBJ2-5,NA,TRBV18,TGTGCCAGCTCACCCATTAAACAAGAGACCCAGTACTTC,CASSPIKQETQYF
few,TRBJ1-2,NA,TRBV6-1,TGTGCCAGCGCCCCCGGGGGCAACTATGGCTACACCTTC,CASAPGGNYGYTF
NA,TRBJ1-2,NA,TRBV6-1,TGTGCCAGCAGTGATAATCTAGGGTATGGCTACACCTTC,CASSDNLGYGYTF
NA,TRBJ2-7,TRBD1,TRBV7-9,TGTGCCAGCAGCGCTCCCGAGGGGGCGCTTGGTGAGCAGTACTTC,CASSAPEGALGEQYF
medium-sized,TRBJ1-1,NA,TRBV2,TGTGCCACCATGGAGGGGGGGACTGAAGCTTTCTTT,CATMEGGTEAFF
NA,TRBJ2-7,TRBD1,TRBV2,TGTGCCAGCGCGTACAGGGGCTGGCTGTACTTC,CASAYRGWLYF
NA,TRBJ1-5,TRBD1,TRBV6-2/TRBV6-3,TGTGCCACCAGAACAGGGGGCACCAATCAGCCGCAGCATTTT,CATRTGGTNQPQHF
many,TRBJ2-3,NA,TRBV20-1,TGCAGTGCTAGAGACGGGGGACGAGGATACACAGATACGCAGTATTTT,CSARDGGRGYTDTQYF
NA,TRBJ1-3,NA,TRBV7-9,TGTGCCAGCAGCAGAGGGGTTTTTTCAGGAAACACCATATATTTT,CASSRGVFSGNTIYF
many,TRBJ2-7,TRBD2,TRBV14,TGTGCCAGCAGCCCACACCGACTAGCGGGCGTCTCCTACGAGCAGTACTTC,CASSPHRLAGVSYEQYF
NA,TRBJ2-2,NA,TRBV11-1,TGTGCCAGCAGCGCCCGACAGTTGAGAATTGCCGTGGAGCTGTTTTTT,CASSARQLRIAVELFF
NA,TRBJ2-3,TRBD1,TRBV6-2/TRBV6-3,TGTGCCAGCTCGGGACAGTACACAGATACGCAGTATTTT,CASSGQYTDTQYF
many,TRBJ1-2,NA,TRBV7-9,NA,CASSFGPGDGYTF
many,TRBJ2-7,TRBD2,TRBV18,TGTGCCAGCTCACCCGGGACTAGCCTCCTCGAGCAGTACTTC,CASSPGTSLLEQYF
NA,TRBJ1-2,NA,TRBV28,TGTGCCAGCAGTACCTCGGCCGGGACGGATGGCTACACCTTC,CASSTSAGTDGYTF
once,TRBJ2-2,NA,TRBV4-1,TGCGCCAGCAGCCCCCGGCACGGTAGTGTCACCGGGGAGCTGTTTTTT,CASSPRHGSVTGELFF
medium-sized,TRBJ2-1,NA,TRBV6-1,TGTGCCAGCAGTCGGGGAGACAATGAGCAGTTCTTC,CASSRGDNEQFF
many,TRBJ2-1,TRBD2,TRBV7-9,TGTGCCAGCAGCTCCGGTCAAGCGGGAGTCGACAATGAGCAGTTCTTC,CASSSGQAGVDNEQFF
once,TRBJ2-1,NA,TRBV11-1,TGTGTCAGCAGATCGACCGACGAATTTATAGGTGAGCAGTTCTTC,CVSRSTDEFIGEQFF
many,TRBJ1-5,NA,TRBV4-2,TGTGCCAGCAGCCAAGTAGGCAGGGAAGACGTCCAGCATTTT,CASSQVGREDVQHF
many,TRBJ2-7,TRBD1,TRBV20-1,TGCAGTGGGTCGCCGGGACAGGGTCCCTACGAGCAGTACTTC,CSGSPGQGPYEQYF
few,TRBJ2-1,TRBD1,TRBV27,TGTGCCAGCAGTACCACGGACAGGGTCCATGAGCAGTTCTTC,CASSTTDRVHEQFF
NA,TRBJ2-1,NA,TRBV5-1,TGCGCCAGCAGCTCCGCGGGGGCCTTTAATGACAATGAGCAGTTCTTC,CASSSAGAFNDNEQFF
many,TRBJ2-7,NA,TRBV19,TGTGCCAGTAGTATCGTTCCCGGCGACGAGCAGTACTTC,CASSIVPGDEQYF
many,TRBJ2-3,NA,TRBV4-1,TGCGCCAGCAGCCAAGACCTTGCAGGGATGCCAGATACGCAGTATTTT,CASSQDLAGMPDTQYF
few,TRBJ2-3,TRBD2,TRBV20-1,TGCAGTGCCGTCGGGGGGTCCGGTCCCACAGATACGCAGTATTTT,CSAVGGSGPTDTQYF
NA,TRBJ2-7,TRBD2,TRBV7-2,TGTGCCAGCAGTCACAGTAGCGGGAGCGAGCAGTACTTC,CASSHSSGSEQYF
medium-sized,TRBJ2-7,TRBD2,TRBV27,TGTGCCAGCAGTCCGGGGGGAAGCGGGAGTCCGTACGAGCAGTACTTC,CASSPGGSGSPYEQYF
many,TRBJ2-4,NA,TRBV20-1,TGCAGTGCTAGAGATTACAGGGAAGCCAAAAACATTCAGTACTTC,CSARDYREAKNIQYF
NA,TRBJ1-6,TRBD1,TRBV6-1,TGTGCCAGCAGTCCTACCGGGACAGGGGGCTCCTCACCCCTCCACTTT,CASSPTGTGGSSPLHF
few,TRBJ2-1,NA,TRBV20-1,TGCAGTGCTCTTTCGACTAGTCACCTAAATGAGCAGTTCTTC,CSALSTSHLNEQFF
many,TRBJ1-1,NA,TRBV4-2,TGTGCCAGCAGCCAAGAACAGGGAGGGTACACTGAAGCTTTCTTT,CASSQEQGGYTEAFF
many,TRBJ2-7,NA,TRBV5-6,TGTGCCAGCAGCCAGCGTCACGAGCAGTACTTC,CASSQRHEQYF
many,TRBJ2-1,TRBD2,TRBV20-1,TGCAGTGCTAGGGCGGGGGTAGCGGTGTACAATGAGCAGTTCTTC,CSARAGVAVYNEQFF
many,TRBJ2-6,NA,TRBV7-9,TGTGCCAGCAGCTCAGGCCTCTCTGGGGCCAACGTCCTGACTTTC,CASSSGLSGANVLTF
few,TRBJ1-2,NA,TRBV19,TGTGTCAGTACCACTGCCCGCGGCTATGACTACACCTTC,CVSTTARGYDYTF
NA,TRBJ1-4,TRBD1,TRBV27,TGTGCCAGCAGTGGGGACAGGGGTGAAGAACTGTTTTTT,CASSGDRGEELFF
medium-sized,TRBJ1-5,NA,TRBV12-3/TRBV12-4,TGTGCCAGCAGCTATACAGGGAGCAATCAGCCCCAGCATTTT,CASSYTGSNQPQHF
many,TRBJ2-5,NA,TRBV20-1,TGCAGTGCAGATAGACTTAGTGGGATAGAGACCCAGTACTTC,CSADRLSGIETQYF
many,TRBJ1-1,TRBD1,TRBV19,TGTGCCAGTTATACAGGGGAAGGCACTGAAGCTTTCTTT,CASYTGEGTEAFF
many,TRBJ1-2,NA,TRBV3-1,TGTGCCAGCAGCCAAGGTGGGGTGACAAACTATGGCTACACCTTC,CASSQGGVTNYGYTF
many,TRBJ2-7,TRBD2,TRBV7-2,TGTGCCAGCATGCGACAACTAGCGGGCAACTCCTACGAGCAGTACTTC,CASMRQLAGNSYEQYF
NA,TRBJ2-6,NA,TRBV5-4,TGTGCCAGCAGCCGGGCGGTGGTTTCCGGGGCCAACGTCCTGACTTTC,CASSRAVVSGANVLTF
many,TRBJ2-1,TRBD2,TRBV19,TGTGCCAGTAGTATAGTGCGGGGACTATCATACAATGAGCAGTTCTTC,CASSIVRGLSYNEQFF
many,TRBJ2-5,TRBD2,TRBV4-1,TGCGCCAGCAGCCAAGAAGGTAGCGGGAAAGAGACCCAGTACTTC,CASSQEGSGKETQYF
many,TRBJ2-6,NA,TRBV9,TGTGCCAGCAGTCCGGGGGACGGGGCCAACGTCCTGACTTTC,CASSPGDGANVLTF
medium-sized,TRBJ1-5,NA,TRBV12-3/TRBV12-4,TGTGCCAGCAGTTTCCAGGGCAATCAGCCCCAGCATTTT,CASSFQGNQPQHF
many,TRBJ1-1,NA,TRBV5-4,TGTGCCAGCAGCTTGAGATTCGATGAAGCTTTCTTT,CASSLRFDEAFF
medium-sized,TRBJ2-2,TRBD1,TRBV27,TGTGCCAGCAGTTACGACAGGGGAGCCGGGGAGCTGTTTTTT,CASSYDRGAGELFF
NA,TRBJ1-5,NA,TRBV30,TGTGCCTGGAGTGGGGGGCATAGCAATCAGCCCCAGCATTTT,CAWSGGHSNQPQHF
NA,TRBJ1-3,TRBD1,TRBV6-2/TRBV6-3,TGTGCCAGCAGTTACGGGGACAGGACCTCTGGAAACACCATATATTTT,CASSYGDRTSGNTIYF
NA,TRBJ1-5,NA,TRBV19,TGTGCCAGTAGTACCCCGACACGGTGCGTTAGTTATCAGCCCCAGCATTTT,CASSTPTRCVSYQPQHF
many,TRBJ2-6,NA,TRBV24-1,TGTGCCACCAGTGAACGGCTGTCTGGGGCCAACGTCCTGACTTTC,CATSERLSGANVLTF